The present T cell receptor beta chain was sequenced within a study of shared clonotypes between healthy human individuals. Assay: immunoSEQ multiplex PCR; the TCRdb copy retains only in-frame clones and omits some. The sample includes 2 million to 2.5 million clones, 90% to 95% of them seen just once. Material for sequencing was naive CD4+ T cells from PBMCs. This sample's subset: CD45RA+ positively selected. This receptor was taken from a man between 18 and 29 years old in good health. Some clones in this sample may be carry-over from other donors' samples.

The CDR3 nucleotides read TGTGCCAGCAGTGAAATTACAGGGGGCGTCCCTGGGGCCAACGTCCTGACTTTC. Translating gives CASSEITGGVPGANVLTF. This chain uses TRBV6-1 with TRBJ2-6; 9 bases agree with TRBD1. The germline V gene has CDR1 MNHNS and CDR2 SASEGT. The CDR3 sequence is 18 residues long. J lost 2 bases, V lost 2 bases, and 7 bases had no gene match.